A selection of T cell receptor beta chains follows, all from one sample in a study of cytomegalovirus exposure and HLA in healthy donors. Assay used: immunoSEQ multiplex PCR; TCRdb lists only in-frame clones, some missing. This sample has fewer than 250,000 clones, with around 76% found just once. The sequencing input was PBMCs. These TCRs come from a young man in good health and CMV-seronegative. Each CDR3 is given with its conserved first and last residue. A D gene is named only where the DNA matches it firmly. Size is stated for part of the rows, as once, few or many counts, or as a class when the clone is expanded.

d_call | clone_size | j_call | v_call | cdr3_aa | cdr3_nt
TRBD1 | NA | TRBJ2-2 | TRBV7-8 | CASSLMFGTGGTGELFF | TGTGCCAGCAGCTTAATGTTTGGGACAGGGGGCACCGGGGAGCTGTTTTTT
TRBD2 | NA | TRBJ2-5 | TRBV7-9 | CASSPGLAGGGETQYF | TGTGCCAGCAGCCCCGGACTAGCGGGAGGGGGGGAGACCCAGTACTTC
NA | few | TRBJ2-6 | TRBV7-3 | CASSLSGGPSGANVLTF | TGTGCCAGCAGCTTATCTGGTGGGCCGTCTGGGGCCAACGTCCTGACTTTC
TRBD1 | NA | TRBJ1-2 | TRBV7-9 | CSSSSGQGAYGYTF | TGTTCCAGCAGCTCCGGACAGGGGGCCTATGGCTACACCTTC
NA | NA | TRBJ1-4 | TRBV9 | CASSVAAQGGEKLFF | TGTGCCAGCAGCGTAGCTGCGCAGGGAGGTGAAAAACTGTTTTTT
NA | NA | TRBJ2-1 | TRBV2 | CASKQILSGNEQFF | TGTGCCAGCAAACAAATCCTCTCAGGGAATGAGCAGTTCTTC
TRBD2 | few | TRBJ2-5 | TRBV7-9 | CASSATSGWKETTQYF | TGTGCCAGCAGCGCTACTAGCGGATGGAAAGAGACGACCCAGTACTTC
NA | NA | TRBJ2-7 | TRBV19 | CASSIAGLVGAEQYF | TGTGCCAGTAGTATAGCAGGCCTAGTGGGGGCCGAGCAGTACTTC
NA | few | TRBJ1-4 | TRBV19 | CASSPGEKLFF | TGTGCCAGTAGTCCCGGTGAAAAACTGTTTTTT
TRBD1 | NA | TRBJ2-7 | TRBV6-1 | CASRKTGTLAEQYF | TGTGCCAGCAGGAAGACAGGGACCCTCGCCGAGCAGTACTTC
TRBD1 | NA | TRBJ2-2 | TRBV7-9 | CASSPLQGAGTGELFF | TGTGCCAGCAGCCCCTTGCAGGGGGCGGGTACCGGGGAGCTGTTTTTT
TRBD1 | NA | TRBJ1-1 | TRBV5-4 | CASSLAGRGSMNTEAFF | TGTGCCAGCAGCTTGGCCGGCAGGGGGAGTATGAACACTGAAGCTTTCTTT
TRBD2 | NA | TRBJ2-3 | TRBV30 | CAWSPGTSGATDTQYF | TGTGCCTGGAGTCCCGGGACTAGCGGAGCCACAGATACGCAGTATTTT
TRBD2 | NA | TRBJ2-5 | TRBV7-8 | CASSIGTSGAGTQYF | TGTGCCAGCAGCATCGGGACTAGCGGCGCTGGGACCCAGTACTTC
NA | few | TRBJ2-2 | TRBV19 | CASTGQGWAGELFF | TGTGCCAGTACCGGGCAGGGCTGGGCCGGGGAGCTGTTTTTT
NA | once | TRBJ2-2 | TRBV7-6 | CASSSPRGRTGELFF | TGTGCCAGCAGCTCACCCAGGGGCCGAACCGGGGAGCTGTTTTTT
TRBD1 | NA | TRBJ2-2 | TRBV2 | CASTRQGLNTGELFF | TGTGCCAGCACCAGACAGGGGCTTAACACCGGGGAGCTGTTTTTT
NA | NA | TRBJ2-7 | TRBV5-4 | CASSLGALPGHSYEQYF | TGTGCCAGCAGCTTGGGGGCTCTTCCGGGACACTCCTACGAGCAGTACTTC
NA | few | TRBJ2-3 | TRBV19 | CASSIWPLADTQYF | TGTGCCAGTAGTATTTGGCCCTTGGCAGATACGCAGTATTTT
NA | NA | TRBJ1-4 | TRBV2 | CASTERGTNEKLFF | TGTGCCAGCACTGAAAGGGGAACTAATGAAAAACTGTTTTTT
NA | NA | TRBJ1-3 | TRBV5-6 | CASSPTVSGNTIYF | TGTGCCAGCAGCCCGACAGTCTCTGGAAACACCATATATTTT
NA | NA | TRBJ1-3 | TRBV28 | CASREGTGKGTIYF | TGTGCCAGCAGAGAAGGAACAGGGAAGGGCACCATATATTTT
TRBD2 | NA | TRBJ2-1 | TRBV29-1 | CSVLAGGQSSYNEQFF | TGCAGCGTTTTAGCGGGAGGCCAATCCTCCTACAATGAGCAGTTCTTC
NA | NA | TRBJ1-5 | TRBV11-2 | CASSRDILQPQHF | TGTGCCAGCAGCCGGGACATCCTTCAGCCCCAGCATTTT
NA | NA | TRBJ1-5 | TRBV9 | CASSVGTVSNQPQHF | TGTGCCAGCAGCGTAGGGACAGTTAGCAATCAGCCCCAGCATTTT
NA | NA | TRBJ1-2 | TRBV5-5 | CASSIWEPGGYTF | TGTGCCAGCAGCATTTGGGAGCCCGGTGGCTACACCTTC
TRBD1 | NA | TRBJ1-3 | TRBV2 | CASSNDRVGNTIYF | TGTGCCAGCAGTAACGACAGGGTGGGAAACACCATATATTTT
NA | few | TRBJ2-2 | TRBV6-6 | CASSYPAGPGELFF | TGTGCCAGCAGTTACCCCGCGGGCCCCGGGGAGCTGTTTTTT
TRBD1 | once | TRBJ1-2 | TRBV25-1 | CASSAQGAWSYGYTF | TGTGCCAGCAGTGCACAGGGGGCTTGGAGCTATGGCTACACCTTC
NA | NA | TRBJ1-2 | TRBV29-1 | CSAAITGISYTF | TGCAGCGCCGCAATTACAGGGATCTCCTACACCTTC
TRBD2 | once | TRBJ2-3 | TRBV5-8 | CASSAGLVPTDTQYF | TGTGCCAGCAGCGCGGGACTAGTTCCCACAGATACGCAGTATTTT
NA | NA | TRBJ1-1 | TRBV25-1 | CASSTGPGLAAFF | TGTGCCAGCAGTACAGGGCCTGGCCTTGCAGCTTTCTTT
NA | NA | TRBJ2-3 | TRBV5-6 | CASSSPGFKDTQYF | TGTGCCAGCAGCTCGCCCGGTTTCAAGGATACGCAGTATTTT
NA | NA | TRBJ2-7 | TRBV7-6 | CASSFSTGSYEQYF | TGTGCCAGCAGCTTCAGTACAGGGTCCTACGAGCAGTACTTC
TRBD2 | NA | TRBJ2-4 | TRBV19 | CASSIGGGTKNIQYF | TGTGCCAGTAGTATAGGGGGGGGGACCAAAAACATTCAGTACTTC
NA | NA | TRBJ1-1 | TRBV14 | CASSQGGLYTEAFF | TGTGCCAGCAGCCAAGGAGGGCTTTACACTGAAGCTTTCTTT
TRBD2 | NA | TRBJ2-1 | TRBV13 | CASSFPASGRRGEQFF | TGTGCCAGCAGCTTCCCCGCTAGCGGGAGAAGGGGTGAGCAGTTCTTC
NA | NA | TRBJ1-2 | TRBV27 | CASSSKGGRFYGYTF | TGTGCCAGCAGTTCTAAGGGGGGGAGATTCTATGGCTACACCTTC
NA | NA | TRBJ1-4 | TRBV2 | CASSEGRAGEKLFF | TGTGCCAGCAGTGAAGGCAGGGCAGGTGAAAAACTGTTTTTT
NA | NA | TRBJ2-3 | TRBV5-1 | CASSLPGSEKYF | TGCGCCAGCAGCCTACCCGGGTCCGAGAAGTATTTT
TRBD1 | NA | TRBJ2-7 | TRBV7-9 | CASSLGQESYEQYF | TGTGCCAGCAGCCTAGGACAGGAATCGTACGAGCAGTACTTC
TRBD2 | few | TRBJ2-6 | TRBV28 | CASTSTGRREGGANVLTF | TGTGCCAGCACCTCAACAGGTCGGCGGGAGGGAGGGGCCAACGTCCTGACTTTC
TRBD1 | NA | TRBJ2-7 | TRBV15 | CATSREAGGEQYF | TGTGCCACCAGCAGAGAAGCAGGGGGCGAGCAGTACTTC
TRBD1 | NA | TRBJ2-3 | TRBV5-1 | CASSGTGTSTDTQYF | TGCGCCAGCAGCGGGACAGGCACTAGCACAGATACGCAGTATTTT
TRBD2 | NA | TRBJ2-1 | TRBV30 | CAWKGLAGATAYNEQFF | TGTGCCTGGAAGGGACTAGCGGGAGCGACCGCCTACAATGAGCAGTTCTTC
TRBD1 | few | TRBJ1-1 | TRBV28 | CASSSGGFTEAFF | TGTGCCAGCAGTTCAGGGGGCTTCACTGAAGCTTTCTTT
NA | NA | TRBJ2-7 | TRBV28 | CASSPLRSYEQYF | TGTGCCAGCAGTCCTCTGCGGTCCTACGAGCAGTACTTC
TRBD1 | NA | TRBJ1-1 | TRBV19 | CASSPSGTVFIRTEAFF | TGTGCCAGTAGTCCCTCCGGGACAGTCTTCATTAGGACTGAAGCTTTCTTT
TRBD1 | NA | TRBJ2-7 | TRBV5-8 | CASSFNRGQSYEQYF | TGTGCCAGCAGCTTTAACAGGGGGCAATCCTACGAGCAGTACTTC
NA | NA | TRBJ1-4 | TRBV28 | CASRFGGAGDEKLFF | TGTGCCAGCAGGTTCGGGGGGGCAGGTGATGAAAAACTGTTTTTT
TRBD2 | few | TRBJ2-3 | TRBV7-2 | CASSSTSGSFPTQYF | TGTGCCAGCAGCTCAACTAGCGGGAGTTTTCCCACGCAGTATTTT
TRBD2 | NA | TRBJ2-7 | TRBV9 | CASSVGTSGTYEQYF | TGTGCCAGCAGCGTCGGGACTAGCGGAACCTACGAGCAGTACTTC
NA | NA | TRBJ2-7 | TRBV28 | CASSLSRDKPTYEQYF | TGTGCCAGCAGTTTGTCCCGGGACAAACCTACCTACGAGCAGTACTTC
TRBD1 | NA | TRBJ1-1 | TRBV5-4 | CASRLTLTGENTEAFF | TGTGCCAGCAGATTGACCCTTACAGGGGAGAACACTGAAGCTTTCTTT
NA | NA | TRBJ2-4 | TRBV6-5 | CASSYSAGAAKNIQYF | TGTGCCAGCAGTTACTCGGCGGGTGCGGCCAAAAACATTCAGTACTTC
TRBD2 | NA | TRBJ2-6 | TRBV7-8 | CASSPLAGTSGANVLTF | TGTGCCAGCAGCCCCCTAGCGGGAACCTCTGGGGCCAACGTCCTGACTTTC
NA | NA | TRBJ2-5 | TRBV2 | CASSATRRTYRETQYF | TGTGCCAGCAGTGCAACTAGAAGAACGTACCGAGAGACCCAGTACTTC